Below are 20 T cell receptor beta chains sequenced from a single sample in a study of radiation and T cells in renal cell carcinoma. Time point noted: blood 2 weeks post-SBRT. Treatment in this sample: 15 Gy SBRT to primary tumor, nephrectomy 4 weeks later. The protocol was immunoSEQ multiplex PCR, while the TCRdb copy is restricted to in-frame clones and leaves out a portion. The sample consists of 120,000 or so clones, 81% of them appearing once. Sequenced material: blood, taken from a patient whose treatment included radiotherapy and nephrectomy. The receptors derive from a man in his fifties or sixties with renal cell carcinoma.

The chain couples TRBV6-4 to TRBJ2-7; D gene unclear. CDR3 length: 15 residues. Trimming stripped 3 bases from V and 3 bases from J, with 15 bases between. From germline, CDR1 is MRHNA and CDR2 SNTAGT. CDR3 sequence (DNA): TGTGCCAGCAGTGATACCCCCAACCCCATCTACGAGCAGTACTTC. This gives the protein CASSDTPNPIYEQYF.

The chain has TRBV4-2 and TRBJ2-3; TRBD2 aligns across 16 bases. The V segment lost 4 bases and the J segment 6 bases; nucleotides outside the gene matches: 10. The V gene's germline CDR1 is LGHNA and CDR2 YNFKEQ. CDR3 length: 18 residues. CDR3 DNA sequence: TGTGCCAGCAGCCTGGGACTAGCGGGGGGGCAAACAACGGATACGCAGTATTTT. Its protein product is CASSLGLAGGQTTDTQYF.

The chain has TRBV6-5 and TRBJ2-7; D not certain. This CDR3 is built from 14 residues. Germline V gene sequence: CDR1 MNHEY, CDR2 SVGAGI. V lost 0 bases, J lost 4 bases, and 10 bases lay in between. CDR3 coding DNA: TGTGCCAGCAGTTACTCTTACACCCCTTACGAGCAGTACTTC. Encoded protein: CASSYSYTPYEQYF.

This clone was observed once. This chain joins TRBV10-3 and TRBJ1-1; D perhaps matches TRBD1 (5 bases). The CDR3 is made up of 15 amino acids. The V gene lost 6 bases and the J gene lost 0 bases, with 14 bases spanning the gap. The germline gives CDR1 ENHRY, CDR2 SYGVKD. The CDR3 reads CAIRGRTALNTEAFF. The CDR3 nucleotides are TGTGCCATCAGGGGGCGGACGGCGTTGAACACTGAAGCTTTCTTT.

The rearrangement uses TRBV9 and TRBJ1-2, with D possibly matching TRBD1 (6 bases). Germline-derived CDR1 and CDR2 are SGDLS and YYNGEE. V lost 4 bases and J lost 0, with 13 bases in between. The CDR3 runs to 15 residues. As DNA, the CDR3 is TGTGCCAGCAGCCAAGGGGGGCGGTCTAACTATGGCTACACCTTC. Translated, it gives CASSQGGRSNYGYTF. Using reference TRBV9 and TRBJ1-2 for the parts outside the CDR3, the full variable domain is DSGVTQTPKHLITATGQRVTLRCSPRSGDLSVYWYQQSLDQGLQFLIQYYNGEERAKGNILERFSAQQFPDLHSELNLSSLELGDSALYFCASSQGGRSNYGYTFGSGTRLTVV.

The chain uses TRBV4-2 and TRBJ1-5, with 7 nucleotides matching TRBD1. Germline lookup yields CDR1 LGHNA and CDR2 YNFKEQ. The V segment lost 0 bases and the J segment 6 bases; nucleotides outside the gene matches: 8. The CDR3 has 16 amino acids. The CDR3 sequence is CASSQEKTGFGQPQHF. The DNA for the CDR3 is TGTGCCAGCAGCCAAGAGAAGACAGGGTTTGGTCAGCCCCAGCATTTT.

This chain uses TRBV6-1 with TRBJ2-7, with D uncertain. The V gene's germline CDR1 is MNHNS and CDR2 SASEGT. The V end lost 2 bases, the J end lost 2 bases, and 10 bases lay between the germline ends. This CDR3 is 14 amino acids long. DNA for the CDR3: TGTGCCAGCAGTGAAACCCATACCCCCTACGAGCAGTACTTC. This codes for CASSETHTPYEQYF.

This chain joins TRBV5-5 and TRBJ2-3, with D possibly being TRBD2 (5 bases). Trimming took off 4 bases at V and 2 bases at J, with 8 bases between the two ends. Germline V CDR1 and CDR2: SGHKS, YYEKEE (reference sequence). CDR3 size: 13 residues. CDR3 bases: TGTGCCAGCAGCCCCGGGAACACAGATACGCAGTATTTT. This codes for CASSPGNTDTQYF.

The rearrangement links TRBV28 to TRBJ2-1; 9 nucleotides line up with TRBD1. Germline CDR1 is MDHEN and CDR2 is SYDVKM. Losses at the gene ends were 8 bases for V and 3 bases for J; bases not matched to a gene: 8. The CDR3 contains 15 residues. The CDR3 nucleotides read TGTGCCAGCTTCCCGGGACAGGGTTTCTACAATGAGCAGTTCTTC. It translates to CASFPGQGFYNEQFF.

This rearrangement joins TRBV10-3 to TRBJ1-2, with D perhaps TRBD1 (5 bases). The CDR3 contains 12 residues. Germline CDR1 and CDR2: ENHRY and SYGVKD. Trimming took 10 bases from V and 4 from J, leaving 13 bases between them. The CDR3 is CATNDRPYGYTF. In DNA form, the CDR3 reads TGTGCCACAAACGACAGACCCTATGGCTACACCTTC.

This rearrangement joins TRBV19 to TRBJ1-1; D unclear. V gave up 2 bases and J gave up 0 bases, with 7 bases separating them. CDR1 is LNHDA and CDR2 is SQIVND in the germline V gene (reference sequence). This CDR3 has 14 residues. DNA of the CDR3: TGTGCCAGTAGTATACAGACGTTGAACACTGAAGCTTTCTTT. Encoded protein: CASSIQTLNTEAFF.

The chain is built from TRBV7-2 and TRBJ1-5; no firm D call. The ends were cut back, 7 bases at V and 4 bases at J, with 11 bases in the middle. This CDR3 comprises 13 residues. Germline V gene data show CDR1 as SGHTA and CDR2 as FQGNSA. CDR3 in DNA: TGTGCCAGCACCCCAGGCCCAAATCAGCCCCAGCATTTT. It yields the protein CASTPGPNQPQHF.

This rearrangement joins TRBV6-5 to TRBJ2-2; D possibly corresponds to TRBD2 (5 bases). CDR1 and CDR2 (germline): MNHEY, SVGAGI. The CDR3 is 15 amino acids. The V end lost 0 bases, the J end lost 1 base, and 6 bases lay between the germline ends. The CDR3 DNA reads TGTGCCAGCAGTTACTCACTAGGGAACACCGGGGAGCTGTTTTTT. Its translation: CASSYSLGNTGELFF.

V and J are TRBV30 and TRBJ2-2, with D perhaps matching TRBD2 (6 bases). In germline, CDR1 is GTSNPN, CDR2 SVGIG (reference sequence). V lost 5 bases, J lost 3 bases, and 16 bases lay in between. The CDR3 totals 15 residues. CDR3 sequence reads: CAWHHPSAHTGELFF. DNA for the CDR3: TGTGCCTGGCATCACCCTAGCGCCCACACCGGGGAGCTGTTTTTT.

A single count supports this clone. The V and J genes are TRBV19 and TRBJ2-5, with D perhaps TRBD1 (5 bases). Trimming took 10 bases from V and 2 from J, leaving 14 bases between them. The CDR3 runs to 13 residues. The germline V gene encodes CDR1 LNHDA and CDR2 SQIVND (reference sequence). The CDR3 sequence: CAISRTRQETQYF. CDR3 DNA: TGTGCCATATCCCGGACAAGACAAGAGACCCAGTACTTC.

This chain uses TRBV28 with TRBJ2-1; the D call may be TRBD1 or TRBD2 (7 bases each). CDR1 and CDR2 (germline): MDHEN, SYDVKM. This CDR3 is built from 18 residues. Trimming took off 5 bases at V and 0 bases at J, with 20 bases between the two ends. The CDR3 sequence: CASSKKGRGQSSYNEQFF. The CDR3 DNA reads as TGTGCCAGCAGTAAAAAGGGGAGGGGACAGAGCTCCTACAATGAGCAGTTCTTC.

The CDR3 DNA reads as TGCGCCAGCAGCCTTACAGGGGGATCGGGAGAAAAACTGTTTTTT. Amino acids: CASSLTGGSGEKLFF. This chain joins TRBV4-1 and TRBJ1-4; 8 bases agree with TRBD1. The CDR3 runs to 15 residues. The germline V gene encodes CDR1 MGHRA and CDR2 YSYEKL. The V and J ends lost 4 bases and 8 bases, in that order; junction bases with no gene match: 9.

V and J are TRBV9 and TRBJ1-5, with 7 bases fitting TRBD1. This CDR3 is 15 amino acids long. The V gene end was trimmed by 0 bases and the J gene end by 6 bases; junction bases not matched to a gene: 6. Germline assignment: CDR1 SGDLS and CDR2 YYNGEE. In nucleotides, the CDR3 is TGTGCCAGCAGCGTAGCGGGACAGTTCGGTCAGCCCCAGCATTTT. This gives the protein CASSVAGQFGQPQHF.

This clone has just a few counts. The rearrangement links TRBV4-1 to TRBJ2-5, with 14 bases lining up with TRBD2. Trimming removed 3 bases from V and 6 bases from J; junction bases left unmatched: 6. The CDR3 consists of 16 residues. In germline, CDR1 is MGHRA, CDR2 YSYEKL. The CDR3 sequence is CASSQTSGGAGKTQYF. The CDR3 DNA reads as TGCGCCAGCAGCCAGACTAGCGGGGGGGCCGGAAAGACCCAGTACTTC.

The V gene is TRBV28, the J gene TRBJ1-1; 8 bases map to TRBD1. This CDR3 has 16 amino acids. Trimming took 5 bases from V and 3 from J; bases not matched to a gene: 11. Per the germline V gene, CDR1 is MDHEN and CDR2 is SYDVKM. CDR3 in amino acids: CASSPRTGSMDTEAFF. CDR3 in DNA: TGTGCCAGCAGTCCCAGGACAGGGAGCATGGACACTGAAGCTTTCTTT.